This T cell receptor beta chain was sequenced in a study of blood T cell repertoires in COVID-19. About the research overall: The samples span acute and convalescent COVID-19 from the United States, Italy and Spain. Nucleic acid was either cDNA or gDNA, and it came from T cells, B-cell-depleted T cells, or PBMCs.

Germline V CDR1 and CDR2: SGHAT, FQNNGV. The CDR3 is 14 amino acids. V lost 3 bases, J lost 4 bases, and 5 bases stayed unmatched. In the original workflow: How many nucleated cells were present was estimated from reference gene primer amplification. Assay used: immunoSEQ multiplex PCR; TCRdb lists only in-frame clones, some missing. Clonal size and the V and J genes are those of that table, whereas D and trimming came from the DNA. Of some 160,000 clones listed, 85% to 90% were seen once; the top ten hold roughly 2%. The rearrangement joins TRBV11-2 to TRBJ1-2, with 7 bases identical to TRBD1. This clonotype was obtained from a man aged 50-59 years who had recovered from COVID-19. The sample taken for sequencing was peripheral blood. Written as DNA, the CDR3 is TGTGCCAGCAGCTTGCGACAGGGTAGCTATGGCTACACCTTC. Translated, it gives CASSLRQGSYGYTF.